Reported below is one T cell receptor beta chain. The data originate from a study of blood T cell repertoires in COVID-19. Unmatched junction bases numbered 3, after V lost 2 bases and J lost 7 bases. The CDR3 loop spans 15 amino acids. CDR1 is SGHRS and CDR2 is YFSETQ in the germline V gene. Original methodology: Quantification of nucleated cells was approximated via reference gene primer amplification. Measured with immunoSEQ multiplex PCR; TCRdb has only the in-frame clones, and not every one. That table is the source of V, J and clone size, and D and trimming were worked out from the DNA. Among 40,000 to 55,000 clones listed, 70% to 90% were seen once.

This clonotype was obtained from a woman of 80 years or more with acute or convalescent COVID-19. The sequenced material came from peripheral blood. The chain is built from TRBV5-1 and TRBJ2-1, with TRBD2 identical over 13 bases. This chain's CDR3 is CASSFTSGRDNEQFF. CDR3 nucleotide sequence: TGCGCCAGCAGCTTTACTAGCGGGAGGGATAATGAGCAGTTCTTC.